The T cell receptor (beta chain) described here comes from a study of neoadjuvant nivolumab and ipilimumab in lung cancer. Measured with immunoSEQ multiplex PCR; TCRdb has only the in-frame clones, and not every one. Among some 25,000 clones listed, approximately 80% were seen once. This clone was seen more than once but under ten times. What it recognizes is unknown. Whole-study findings and limits: Higher pretherapy blood TCR richness went with higher resected-tumor richness. Only two of four nivolumab-treated tumors gained richness and clonality by surgery.

The sequence derives from an adult with non-small cell lung cancer. The sequenced sample was tumor tissue, obtained after neoadjuvant nivolumab, alone or with ipilimumab, at or shortly before surgery.

The CDR3 nucleotides are TGTGCCAGCAGTTACATAGCAGGACAGGGGAGAGAAAAACTGTTTTTT. This codes for CASSYIAGQGREKLFF. The chain carries TRBV6-5 and TRBJ1-4; 9 bases line up with TRBD1. The CDR3 runs 16 residues. With V trimmed by 2 bases and J by 8 bases, 9 bases remained unmatched. Germline CDR1 MNHEY, CDR2 SVGAGI.